Presented here are 8 T cell receptor beta chains from one specimen sequenced in a study of lung T cells in sarcoidosis with Löfgren's syndrome. TCRdb called the reads again in MiXCR, with one record for every CDR3 protein. The sample holds some 730 distinct CDR3 sequences; about a fifth are singletons and the top ten take approximately 6.7%. The sequenced sample consisted of CD4+ T cells from PBMCs. Every receptor here comes from a human donor with sarcoidosis (Löfgren's syndrome or another form), or a control subject (not recorded which).

Within the sample, this clonotype is large. The rearrangement joins TRBV9 to TRBJ2-3; 8 bases agree with TRBD2. This CDR3 spans 15 amino acids. V trimming: 4 bases; J trimming: 1 base; junction bases outside the gene matches: 5. Germline-derived CDR1 and CDR2 are SGDLS and YYNGEE. Here the CDR3 DNA reads TGTGCCAGCAGCCCGCGGGGGGCCGGCACAGATACGCAGTATTTT. Its protein product is CASSPRGAGTDTQYF.

Comment on this clonotype: A clone one base away is much larger, so this may be a read error. V gene TRBV19 combines with J gene TRBJ2-3; a weak D match, TRBD1 (5 bases). CDR1 and CDR2 (germline): LNHDA, SQIVND (reference sequence). CDR3 length: 15 residues. Trimming took off 0 bases at V and 4 bases at J, with 11 bases between the two ends. CDR3 sequence: CASSIEHWGADTQYF. In DNA form, the CDR3 reads TGTGCCAGTAGTATAGAACACTGGGGCGCAGATACGCAGTATTTT. Drawing the rest from reference TRBV19 and TRBJ2-3, the complete variable domain is DGGITQSPKYLFRKEGQNVTLSCEQNLNHDAMYWYRQDPGQGLRLIYYSQIVNDFQKGDIAEGYSVSREKKESFPLTVTSAQKNPTAFYLCASSIEHWGADTQYFGPGTRLTVL.

The V and J genes are TRBV5-1 and TRBJ1-3; the match to TRBD1 covers 8 bases. The length of the CDR3 is 16 residues. V trimming: 3 bases; J trimming: 1 base; junction bases outside the gene matches: 6. Per the germline V gene, CDR1 is SGHRS and CDR2 is YFSETQ. CDR3 sequence: CASSSQGALSGNTIYF. CDR3 nucleotides: TGCGCCAGCAGCTCTCAGGGGGCGCTTTCTGGAAACACCATATATTTT.

By share, this clonotype counts as large (0.1 to 1%). The chain has TRBV6-1 and TRBJ1-1; D is unresolved. Germline V gene sequence: CDR1 MNHNS, CDR2 SASEGT. This CDR3 is built from 15 residues. The V end lost 5 bases, the J end lost 1 base, and 14 bases lay between the germline ends. The CDR3 bases are TGTGCCAGCAGTCGCCGCCAAGCAAGGAACACTGAAGCTTTCTTT. Residues: CASSRRQARNTEAFF.

To note about this clonotype: A much more abundant neighbour one base away suggests this may be a read error. The V and J genes are TRBV7-2 and TRBJ2-3; D might be TRBD2 (6 bases). Germline V gene data show CDR1 as SGHTA and CDR2 as FQGNSA. The CDR3 has 15 residues. The chain's CDR3 is CASSLAAGFTGTQYF. Here the CDR3 DNA reads TGTGCCAGCAGCTTAGCGGCGGGGTTTACAGGTACGCAGTATTTT.

This clonotype ranks as large (0.1 to 1%). The chain carries TRBV28 and TRBJ1-4; D possibly corresponds to TRBD1 (5 bases). The CDR3 loop spans 14 amino acids. Trimming took off 6 bases at V and 4 bases at J, with 12 bases between the two ends. Germline CDR1 is MDHEN and CDR2 is SYDVKM. CDR3 sequence: CASRTRGGNEKLFF. CDR3 DNA: TGTGCCAGCAGGACCCGGGGGGGTAATGAAAAACTGTTTTTT.

This clonotype was found a few times. V and J are TRBV7-9 and TRBJ1-1; TRBD1 might be the D (6 bases). Germline-derived CDR1 and CDR2 are SEHNR and FQNEAQ (reference sequence). CDR3 length equals 16 residues. V lost 5 bases and J lost 1, with 17 bases in between. The CDR3 region is CASSEGGGNRNTEAFF. CDR3 in DNA: TGTGCCAGCAGCGAAGGGGGGGGAAATAGGAACACTGAAGCTTTCTTT. Together with reference TRBV7-9 and TRBJ1-1, the CDR3 gives the full variable domain: DTGVSQNPRHKITKRGQNVTFRCDPISEHNRLYWYRQTLGQGPEFLTYFQNEAQLEKSRLLSDRFSAERPKGSFSTLEIQRTEQGDSAMYLCASSEGGGNRNTEAFFGQGTRLTVV.

With respect to this clonotype: It may be a read error: a sequence one base away is much more abundant. The chain is built from TRBV20-1 and TRBJ2-5, with 8 bases fitting TRBD1. The V and J ends lost 3 bases and 0 bases, in that order; junction bases with no gene match: 9. The germline gives CDR1 DFQATT, CDR2 SNEGSKA (reference sequence). This CDR3 region has 16 residues. CDR3 protein: CSASDAVTGDQETQYF. The CDR3 region has the DNA TGCAGTGCTAGTGATGCGGTGACAGGGGACCAAGAGACCCAGTACTTC.